Presented here are 2 T cell receptor beta chains from one specimen sequenced in a study of shared T cell receptors in the human thymus. TCRdb's table, derived via immunoSEQ multiplex PCR, lists solely in-frame clones and lacks some. The sample consists of some 720,000 clones, 88% of them appearing once. Separately, the same data were catalogued under a study of human thymus T cells.

Material for sequencing was thymocytes. These receptors came from a boy younger than two with a congenital heart defect.

This chain uses TRBV15 with TRBJ2-5; weak D call: TRBD2 (6 bases). CDR3 length: 17 residues. Trimming pared 2 bases from V and 9 bases from J, leaving 25 bases between. Germline-derived CDR1 and CDR2 are LNHNV and YYDKDF (reference sequence). In nucleotides, the CDR3 is TGTGCCACCAGCAGAACGGGTAGGCCACGTGAGGGACTGTCCCAGTACTTC. Encoded protein: CATSRTGRPREGLSQYF.

This chain uses TRBV4-3 with TRBJ2-7; weak D call: TRBD1 (7 bases). Trimming cost V 3 bases and J 4 bases, with 13 bases left between them. CDR3 size: 14 residues. CDR1 is LGHNA, CDR2 YSLEER, per germline. As DNA, the CDR3 is TGCGCCAGCAGCCACGTGGCGGGACAGTACGAGCAGTACTTC. Its translation: CASSHVAGQYEQYF.